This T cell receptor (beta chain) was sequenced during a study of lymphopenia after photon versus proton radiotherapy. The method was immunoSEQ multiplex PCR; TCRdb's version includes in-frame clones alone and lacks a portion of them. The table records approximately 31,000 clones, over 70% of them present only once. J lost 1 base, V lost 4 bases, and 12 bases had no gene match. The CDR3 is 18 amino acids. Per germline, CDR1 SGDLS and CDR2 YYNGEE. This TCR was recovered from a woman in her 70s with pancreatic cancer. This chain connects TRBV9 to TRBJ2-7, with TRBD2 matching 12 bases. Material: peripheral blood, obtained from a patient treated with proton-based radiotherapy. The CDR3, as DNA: TGTGCCAGCAGCCCAGGGGGACTAGCGGGTCTGATGTCCTACGAGCAGTACTTC. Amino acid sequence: CASSPGGLAGLMSYEQYF.